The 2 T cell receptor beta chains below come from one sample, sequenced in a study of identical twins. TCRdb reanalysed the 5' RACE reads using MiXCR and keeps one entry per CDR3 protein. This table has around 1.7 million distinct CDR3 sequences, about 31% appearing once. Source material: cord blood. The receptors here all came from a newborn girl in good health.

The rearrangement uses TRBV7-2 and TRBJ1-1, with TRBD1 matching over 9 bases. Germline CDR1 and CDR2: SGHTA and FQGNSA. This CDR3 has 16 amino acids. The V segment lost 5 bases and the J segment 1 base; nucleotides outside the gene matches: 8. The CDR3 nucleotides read TGTGCCAGCAGCCTACGGGGGACAGGGACGAACACTGAAGCTTTCTTT. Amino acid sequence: CASSLRGTGTNTEAFF.

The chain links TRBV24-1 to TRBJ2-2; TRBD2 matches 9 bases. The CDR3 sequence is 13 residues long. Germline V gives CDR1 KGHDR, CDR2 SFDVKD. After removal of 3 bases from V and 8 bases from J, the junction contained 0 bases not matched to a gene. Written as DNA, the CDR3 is TGTGCCACCAGTGATCTAGCGGGAGGGGAGCTGTTTTTT. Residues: CATSDLAGGELFF.